This TCR beta chain was recorded in a study of T cells after yellow fever vaccination. This clonotype was detected a few times. What it recognizes is unknown. Study-level points and caveats: It was the secondary response that reached its peak faster, day 5 versus 15, but it was weaker. After the booster, approximately 96% of CD4 and 75% to 90% of CD8 primary-response clones were re-detected. The appearance of a small share of clonotypes in both CD4 and CD8 compartments was observed.

TCRdb recomputed calls from the 5' RACE reads with MiXCR, one row per CDR3 protein. The data contain over 300,000 distinct CDR3 sequences, roughly 4.3% of them singletons. V lost 5 bases and J lost 2; bases outside the gene matches: 8. Germline loops: CDR1 SEHNR, CDR2 FQNEAQ (reference sequence). The CDR3 is 16 amino acids. The J gene is TRBJ2-1, the V gene TRBV7-9; TRBD2 agrees at 8 bases. Sequenced here: PBMCs, sampled 5 days after the yellow fever booster vaccination. The sequence derives from a man aged 18 to 29 who received the YFV17D yellow fever vaccine. CDR3 residues: CASSPIGLAAYNEQFF. CDR3 sequence (DNA): TGTGCCAGCAGCCCCATTGGACTAGCAGCCTACAATGAGCAGTTCTTC. Together with reference TRBV7-9 and TRBJ2-1, the CDR3 gives the full variable domain: DTGVSQNPRHKITKRGQNVTFRCDPISEHNRLYWYRQTLGQGPEFLTYFQNEAQLEKSRLLSDRFSAERPKGSFSTLEIQRTEQGDSAMYLCASSPIGLAAYNEQFFGPGTRLTVL.